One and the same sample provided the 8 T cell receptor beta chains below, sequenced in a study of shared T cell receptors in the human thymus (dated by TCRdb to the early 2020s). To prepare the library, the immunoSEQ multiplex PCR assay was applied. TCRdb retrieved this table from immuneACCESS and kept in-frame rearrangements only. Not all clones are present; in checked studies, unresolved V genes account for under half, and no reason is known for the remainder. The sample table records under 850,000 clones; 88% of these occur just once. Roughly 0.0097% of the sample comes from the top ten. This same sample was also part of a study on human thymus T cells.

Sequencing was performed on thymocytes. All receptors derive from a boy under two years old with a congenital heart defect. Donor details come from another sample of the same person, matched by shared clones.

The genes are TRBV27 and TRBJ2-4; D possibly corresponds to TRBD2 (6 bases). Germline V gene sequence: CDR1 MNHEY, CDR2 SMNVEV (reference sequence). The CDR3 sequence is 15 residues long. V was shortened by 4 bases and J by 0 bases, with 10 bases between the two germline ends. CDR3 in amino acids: CASSSRGLAKNIQYF. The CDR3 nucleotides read TGTGCCAGCAGTTCCCGGGGACTAGCCAAAAACATTCAGTACTTC.

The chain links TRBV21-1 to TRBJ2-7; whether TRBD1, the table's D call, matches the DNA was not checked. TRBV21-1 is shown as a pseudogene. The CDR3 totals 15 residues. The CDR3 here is CASSTGTLFSYEQYF. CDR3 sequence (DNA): TGTGCCAGCAGCACTGGGACACTATTTTCCTACGAGCAGTACTTC.

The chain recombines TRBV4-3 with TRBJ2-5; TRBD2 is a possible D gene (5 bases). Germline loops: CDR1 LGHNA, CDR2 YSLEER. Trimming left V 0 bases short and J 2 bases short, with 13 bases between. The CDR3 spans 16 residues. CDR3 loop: CASSQDRGVIQETQYF. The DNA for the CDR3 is TGCGCCAGCAGCCAAGATCGGGGTGTTATACAAGAGACCCAGTACTTC.

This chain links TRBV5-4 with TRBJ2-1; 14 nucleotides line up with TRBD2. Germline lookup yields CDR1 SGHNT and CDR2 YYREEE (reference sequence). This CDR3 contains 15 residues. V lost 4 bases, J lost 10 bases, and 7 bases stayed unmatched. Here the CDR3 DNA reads TGTGCCAGCAGCGGGGGACTAGCGGGAGTACGGGAGCAGTTCTTC. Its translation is CASSGGLAGVREQFF.

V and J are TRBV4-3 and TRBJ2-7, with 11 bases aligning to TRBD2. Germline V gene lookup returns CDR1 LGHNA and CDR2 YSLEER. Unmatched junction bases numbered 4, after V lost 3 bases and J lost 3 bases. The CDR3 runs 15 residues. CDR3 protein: CASSQGLAAHYEQYF. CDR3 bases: TGCGCCAGCAGCCAGGGACTAGCGGCGCACTACGAGCAGTACTTC.

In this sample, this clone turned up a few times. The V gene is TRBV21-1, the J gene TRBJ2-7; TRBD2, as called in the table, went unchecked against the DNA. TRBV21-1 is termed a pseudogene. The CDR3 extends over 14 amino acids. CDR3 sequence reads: CASSKSSGSDEQYF. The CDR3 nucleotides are TGTGCCAGCAGCAAATCGAGCGGGAGCGACGAGCAGTACTTC.

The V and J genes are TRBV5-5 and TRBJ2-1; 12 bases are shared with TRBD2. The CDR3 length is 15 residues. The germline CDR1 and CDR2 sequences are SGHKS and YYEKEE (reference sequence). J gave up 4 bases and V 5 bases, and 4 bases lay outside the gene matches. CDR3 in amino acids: CASRPGLAGYNEQFF. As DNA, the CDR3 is TGTGCCAGCAGACCCGGACTAGCGGGATACAATGAGCAGTTCTTC.

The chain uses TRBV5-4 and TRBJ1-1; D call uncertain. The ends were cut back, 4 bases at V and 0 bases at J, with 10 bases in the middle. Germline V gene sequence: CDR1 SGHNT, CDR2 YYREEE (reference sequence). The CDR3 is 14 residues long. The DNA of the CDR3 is TGTGCCAGCAGCCCCGCCGGGATGAACACTGAAGCTTTCTTT. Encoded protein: CASSPAGMNTEAFF.